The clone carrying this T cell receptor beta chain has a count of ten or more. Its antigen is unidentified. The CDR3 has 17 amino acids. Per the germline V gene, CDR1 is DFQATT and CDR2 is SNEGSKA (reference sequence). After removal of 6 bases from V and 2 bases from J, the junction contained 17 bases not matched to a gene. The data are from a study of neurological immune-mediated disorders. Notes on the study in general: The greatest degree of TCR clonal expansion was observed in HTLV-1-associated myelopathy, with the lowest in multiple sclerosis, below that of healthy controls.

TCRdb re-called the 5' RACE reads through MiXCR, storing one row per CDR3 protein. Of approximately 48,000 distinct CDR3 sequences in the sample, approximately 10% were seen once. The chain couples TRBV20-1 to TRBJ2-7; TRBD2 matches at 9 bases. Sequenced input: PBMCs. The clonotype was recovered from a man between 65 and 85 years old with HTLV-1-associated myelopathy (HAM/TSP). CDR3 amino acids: CSARGASGEGGPYEQYF. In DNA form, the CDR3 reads TGCAGTGCGCGAGGCGCTAGCGGGGAGGGGGGTCCCTACGAGCAGTACTTC.